This entry concerns a single T cell receptor beta chain. Germline CDR1 SGHNT, CDR2 YYREEE (reference sequence). The V gene lost 4 bases and the J gene lost 1 base, with 13 bases spanning the gap. This CDR3 region has 15 residues. This sample was taken from a study of OX40 agonist ivuxolimab in advanced cancers. About the research overall: Patients were treated with ivuxolimab, an agonistic anti-OX40 (CD134) antibody.

The protocol was immunoSEQ multiplex PCR, while the TCRdb copy is restricted to in-frame clones and leaves out a portion. The sample comprises under 80,000 clones, 70% to 90% of which are singletons, and less than 1% rests with the top ten. The rearrangement uses TRBV5-4 and TRBJ2-3, with no clear D. Source: CD4+ or CD8+ T cells sorted from blood, taken in a trial of the OX40 agonist ivuxolimab. The sequence was collected from an adult with an advanced solid tumor such as melanoma, head and neck, liver or kidney cancer. As DNA, the CDR3 is TGTGCCAGCAGCGGACGAGTCGGCGGCACAGATACGCAGTATTTT. Amino acids: CASSGRVGGTDTQYF.